These 21 T cell receptor beta chains originate from one sample sequenced in a study of cytomegalovirus exposure and HLA in healthy donors. With 60 Vbeta and 13 Jbeta primers, the PCR was carried out. The protocol was immunoSEQ multiplex PCR, while the TCRdb copy is restricted to in-frame clones and leaves out a portion. The sample shows tens of thousands of clones, roughly 80% of them seen only once. Sequencing input: PBMCs. These receptors were collected from a woman aged 40 to 49 in good health and CMV-seropositive.

The CDR3 nucleotides read TGTGCCAGCAGACGGGACAGTTTGAATTCACCCCTCCACTTT. Protein product: CASRRDSLNSPLHF. The chain joins TRBV6-4 to TRBJ1-6; 7 nucleotides line up with TRBD1. Germline lookup yields CDR1 MRHNA and CDR2 SNTAGT. This CDR3 is built from 14 residues. Trimming cost V 6 bases and J 7 bases; bases outside gene matches: 6.

This clone came up once. The chain uses TRBV7-8 and TRBJ2-7, with 7 bases that match TRBD1. The CDR3 length is 14 residues. Germline lookup yields CDR1 SGHVS and CDR2 FQNEAQ. Losses at the gene ends were 1 base for V and 3 bases for J; bases not matched to a gene: 3. CDR3 DNA sequence: TGTGCCAGCAGCTTAGTGACAGGGAGCTACGAGCAGTACTTC. The encoded protein is CASSLVTGSYEQYF.

J is TRBJ1-2 and V is TRBV5-1; D gene ambiguous. The CDR3 sequence is 13 residues long. V gave up 3 bases and J gave up 4 bases, with 10 bases separating them. Looked up from germline, CDR1 is SGHRS and CDR2 is YFSETQ. For the CDR3, the DNA is TGCGCCAGCAGCTACCTGACGGGCTATGGCTACACCTTC. This encodes CASSYLTGYGYTF.

The V gene is TRBV29-1, the J gene TRBJ2-7, with D uncertain. The germline CDR1 and CDR2 sequences are SQVTM and ANQGSEA. Trimming cost V 8 bases and J 0 bases, with 14 bases left between them. The CDR3 consists of 13 residues. The DNA for the CDR3 is TGCAGCTACCACGAGGCGAGCTCCTACGAGCAGTACTTC. This translates into CSYHEASSYEQYF.

J is TRBJ2-2 and V is TRBV5-1, with D unclear. In germline, CDR1 is SGHRS, CDR2 YFSETQ. Deletions cut 0 bases from V and 5 bases from J, with 5 bases between. This CDR3 contains 13 residues. CDR3 loop: CASSLVLTGELFF. CDR3 coding DNA: TGCGCCAGCAGCTTGGTCCTAACCGGGGAGCTGTTTTTT.

CDR3 DNA: TGTGCCAGCAGCACCCCACGGGGGAGGTTCGGGGAGCTGTTTTTT. This encodes CASSTPRGRFGELFF. V usage is TRBV7-2 and J usage is TRBJ2-2; D is possibly TRBD2 (6 bases). This CDR3 spans 15 amino acids. CDR1 and CDR2 from the germline V gene are SGHTA and FQGNSA. Trimming took off 5 bases at V and 7 bases at J, with 17 bases between the two ends.

The chain carries TRBV6-1 and TRBJ2-3; maybe TRBD2 (6 bases). The CDR3 is 14 residues long. Germline V gene data show CDR1 as MNHNS and CDR2 as SASEGT. The germline V and J ends were trimmed by 2 bases and 6 bases, with 12 bases remaining between them. CDR3 in amino acids: CASSEMVAVDTQYF. In DNA form, the CDR3 reads TGTGCCAGCAGTGAAATGGTAGCGGTGGATACGCAGTATTTT.

The V and J genes are TRBV9 and TRBJ1-5; the D is unclear. Deletions cut 1 base from V and 11 bases from J, with 4 bases between. Germline V gene data show CDR1 as SGDLS and CDR2 as YYNGEE. The CDR3 is made up of 10 amino acids. The DNA of the CDR3 is TGTGCCAGCAGCGTACAGGCCCAGCATTTT. Residues: CASSVQAQHF. The full variable domain, with the rest looked up from reference TRBV9 and TRBJ1-5, is DSGVTQTPKHLITATGQRVTLRCSPRSGDLSVYWYQQSLDQGLQFLIQYYNGEERAKGNILERFSAQQFPDLHSELNLSSLELGDSALYFCASSVQAQHFGDGTRLSIL.

The V and J genes are TRBV6-4 and TRBJ1-5; a weak D match, TRBD1 (5 bases). The CDR3 has 15 residues. The germline gives CDR1 MRHNA, CDR2 SNTAGT. The V and J ends lost 0 bases and 5 bases respectively, with 11 bases between them. The CDR3 nucleotides read TGTGCCAGCAGTGACTCTCGACAGCCCGATCAGCCCCAGCATTTT. It encodes CASSDSRQPDQPQHF.

V is TRBV6-1 and J is TRBJ2-3, with 10 nucleotides matching TRBD2. CDR1 MNHNS and CDR2 SASEGT come from the germline V gene. With 11 bases clipped from V and 1 base from J, the junction kept 3 bases outside the gene matches. This CDR3 contains 13 residues. For the CDR3, the DNA is TGTGCCTCAACTAGCGGGGGCACAGATACGCAGTATTTT. Residues: CASTSGGTDTQYF.

V usage is TRBV4-2 and J usage is TRBJ2-7; 11 bases match TRBD2. The CDR3 consists of 16 residues. Germline V gene lookup returns CDR1 LGHNA and CDR2 YNFKEQ. The J segment lost 4 bases and the V segment lost 2 bases, leaving 7 bases of the junction unmatched. The CDR3 sequence: CASSQRTSGGGYEQYF. For the CDR3, the DNA is TGTGCCAGCAGCCAACGTACTAGCGGGGGAGGGTACGAGCAGTACTTC.

The chain uses TRBV4-2 and TRBJ1-4; weak D call: TRBD1 (5 bases). Trimming cost V 1 base and J 2 bases, with 11 bases left between them. The CDR3 is 16 residues long. Looked up from germline, CDR1 is LGHNA and CDR2 is YNFKEQ. Written as DNA, the CDR3 is TGTGCCAGCAGCCAAGGGCAGGGCTGGACTAATGAAAAACTGTTTTTT. Translating it yields CASSQGQGWTNEKLFF.

This clone was seen a single time. J is TRBJ1-1 and V is TRBV5-1; a possible D gene is TRBD1 (6 bases). V dropped 3 bases and J dropped 5 bases, with 14 bases sitting between them. This CDR3 has 14 amino acids. Looked up from germline, CDR1 is SGHRS and CDR2 is YFSETQ. The CDR3 protein is CASSSATGMTEAFF. The CDR3 coding sequence is TGCGCCAGCAGCTCGGCCACAGGGATGACTGAAGCTTTCTTT.

The chain employs TRBV9 and TRBJ1-3; D unresolved. This CDR3 contains 14 residues. Trimming removed 4 bases at V and 2 bases at J, with 10 bases between. The V gene's germline CDR1 is SGDLS and CDR2 YYNGEE. The CDR3: CASSPDGPGNTIYF. DNA for the CDR3: TGTGCCAGCAGCCCGGATGGGCCTGGAAACACCATATATTTT. Variable domain in full (rest from reference TRBV9 and TRBJ1-3): DSGVTQTPKHLITATGQRVTLRCSPRSGDLSVYWYQQSLDQGLQFLIQYYNGEERAKGNILERFSAQQFPDLHSELNLSSLELGDSALYFCASSPDGPGNTIYFGEGSWLTVV.

J is TRBJ1-1 and V is TRBV19; no firm D call. Looked up from germline, CDR1 is LNHDA and CDR2 is SQIVND (reference sequence). CDR3 length equals 14 residues. Deletions cut 7 bases from V and 1 base from J, with 13 bases between. The CDR3 DNA reads TGTGCCAGTACCAGAACACCGGGGAACACTGAAGCTTTCTTT. Amino acid sequence: CASTRTPGNTEAFF.

This clone was observed a single time. The gene calls are TRBV5-5 and TRBJ2-5; tentatively, D is TRBD1 (5 bases). The CDR3 contains 12 residues. V lost 0 bases, J lost 5 bases, and 5 bases lay in between. Per germline, CDR1 SGHKS and CDR2 YYEKEE (reference sequence). CDR3 amino acids: CASSLEGETQYF. For the CDR3, the DNA is TGTGCCAGCAGCTTGGAGGGGGAGACCCAGTACTTC.

This chain links TRBV4-1 with TRBJ2-7; D uncertain. The V end was cut by 0 bases, the J end by 0 bases, with 9 bases between. Germline lookup yields CDR1 MGHRA and CDR2 YSYEKL. The CDR3 extends over 15 amino acids. CDR3 protein: CASSQEMASSYEQYF. DNA of the CDR3: TGCGCCAGCAGCCAAGAAATGGCTAGCTCCTACGAGCAGTACTTC.

The chain has TRBV6-6 and TRBJ1-1; no definite D call. Trimming left V 5 bases short and J 4 bases short, with 8 bases between. Germline lookup yields CDR1 MNHNY and CDR2 SVGAGI (reference sequence). CDR3 length equals 12 residues. The DNA of the CDR3 is TGTGCCAGCAGTCCCTACGGCACTGAAGCTTTCTTT. Encoded protein: CASSPYGTEAFF.

J is TRBJ2-1 and V is TRBV4-1; TRBD1 matches at 8 bases. This CDR3 is 17 amino acids long. The V gene's germline CDR1 is MGHRA and CDR2 YSYEKL. V lost 0 bases to trimming and J lost 3 bases; unmatched junction nucleotides: 7. CDR3 loop: CASSQDSTGGVYNEQFF. The CDR3 DNA is TGCGCCAGCAGCCAAGATAGCACAGGGGGAGTCTACAATGAGCAGTTCTTC.

The V gene is TRBV7-2, the J gene TRBJ1-4, with D hard to call. The CDR3 consists of 17 residues. The V end was cut by 1 base, the J end by 0 bases, with 12 bases between. Germline V gene lookup returns CDR1 SGHTA and CDR2 FQGNSA. CDR3 DNA: TGTGCCAGCAGCTTAGGTCGTGCGAGCGCAACTAATGAAAAACTGTTTTTT. As protein: CASSLGRASATNEKLFF.

This chain connects TRBV7-3 to TRBJ2-3, with 8 bases lining up with TRBD1. The CDR3 contains 14 residues. Trimming cost V 4 bases and J 3 bases; bases outside gene matches: 3. CDR1 is SGHTA, CDR2 FQGTGA, per germline. CDR3 in amino acids: CASSSTGVTDTQYF. The CDR3 bases are TGTGCCAGCAGCTCGACAGGGGTTACAGATACGCAGTATTTT.